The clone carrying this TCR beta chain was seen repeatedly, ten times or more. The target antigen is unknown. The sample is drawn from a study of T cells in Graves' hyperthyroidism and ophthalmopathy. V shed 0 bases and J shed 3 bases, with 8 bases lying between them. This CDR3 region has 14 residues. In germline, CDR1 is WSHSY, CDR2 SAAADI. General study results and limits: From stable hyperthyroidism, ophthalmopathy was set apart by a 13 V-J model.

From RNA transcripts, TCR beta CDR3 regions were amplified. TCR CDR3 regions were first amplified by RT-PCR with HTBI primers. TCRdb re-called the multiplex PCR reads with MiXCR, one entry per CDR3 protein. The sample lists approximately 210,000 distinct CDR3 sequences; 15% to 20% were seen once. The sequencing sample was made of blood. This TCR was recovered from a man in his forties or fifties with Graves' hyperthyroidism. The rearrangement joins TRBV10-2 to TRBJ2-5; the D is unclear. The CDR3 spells CASSESIYEETQYF. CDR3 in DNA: TGCGCCAGCAGTGAGTCTATCTACGAAGAGACCCAGTACTTC.